The clone carrying this T cell receptor (beta chain) occurred a few times. This entry comes from a study of T cells after yellow fever vaccination. CDR3 size: 12 residues. V was clipped by 3 bases and J by 6 bases, with 9 bases between them. UMIs were added to TCR cDNA along with a universal primer site when it was made by 5'RACE template switching. In TCRdb, the 5' RACE reads were re-called with MiXCR into one record per CDR3 protein. The sample has roughly 500,000 distinct CDR3 sequences, 15% to 20% seen once. Specimen: PBMCs, collected 15 days after the yellow fever booster vaccination. This receptor was identified in a man in his thirties or forties who received the YFV17D yellow fever vaccine. The chain is built from TRBV12-3 or TRBV12-4 and TRBJ2-7, with unresolved D. CDR3 bases: TGTGCCAGCAGTTTTAGTTCTCTCGAGCAGTACTTC. This encodes CASSFSSLEQYF.